One sample yielded the 29 T cell receptor beta chains listed below, sequenced in a study of Ad26.COV2.S vaccination and SARS-CoV-2 variants (TCRdb year 2021). The label giving this sample's time point can be read as: individuals recovered from natural SARS-CoV-2 infection. Library method: the immunoSEQ multiplex PCR assay. TCRdb stores this immuneACCESS table with in-frame sequences only. Part of the clones is absent; in the studies checked, under half of the shortfall reflects unresolved V genes, and no reason is known for the rest. This sample is represented by about 98,000 clones; less than 85% of them were singletons. Approximately 15% of the sample goes to the ten largest clones. The material was peripheral blood, obtained after recovery from COVID-19. The receptors were sampled from a human donor who had recovered from COVID-19.

The rearrangement uses TRBV29-1 and TRBJ2-1, with D perhaps TRBD2 (7 bases). V was trimmed by 7 bases and J by 5 bases, leaving 15 bases between them. Germline CDR1 and CDR2: SQVTM and ANQGSEA. The CDR3 has 13 residues. The DNA of the CDR3 is TGCAGCGCCGAACTAGGGGGGGACAATGAGCAGTTCTTC. Protein product: CSAELGGDNEQFF.

J is TRBJ2-7 and V is TRBV4-2, with 11 positions matching TRBD1. This CDR3 comprises 13 residues. Germline CDR1 LGHNA, CDR2 YNFKEQ. V gave up 4 bases and J gave up 9 bases; unmatched junction bases: 5. In nucleotides, the CDR3 is TGTGCCAGCAGCCGGGGACAGGGGGAGCGGCAGTACTTC. Protein product: CASSRGQGERQYF.

CDR3 nucleotide sequence: TGTGCCACCAGTGTGAGTGAGGTAAATGAGCAGTTCTTC. It is translated as CATSVSEVNEQFF. V and J are TRBV24-1 and TRBJ2-1; D unresolved. V lost 5 bases to trimming and J lost 7 bases, with 11 bases between them. CDR3 size: 13 residues. Looked up from germline, CDR1 is KGHDR and CDR2 is SFDVKD.

This chain uses TRBV10-3 with TRBJ1-1, with D maybe TRBD1 (5 bases). This CDR3 comprises 13 residues. In germline, CDR1 is ENHRY, CDR2 SYGVKD. Trimming took 0 bases from V and 10 from J, leaving 12 bases between them. As DNA, the CDR3 is TGTGCCATCAGTGAGTCCCCCAGGGTCGGAGCTTTCTTT. Translation: CAISESPRVGAFF.

Of note for this clone: The identical CDR3 is also encoded by other nucleotide sequences in the sample. The chain combines TRBV30 with TRBJ2-7, with TRBD2 matching 10 bases. Trimming took 0 bases from V and 7 from J; bases not matched to a gene: 9. The germline V gene encodes CDR1 GTSNPN and CDR2 SVGIG (reference sequence). The CDR3 is 15 residues long. The CDR3, as DNA: TGTGCCTGGAGTGTTCGACTAGCGGGTGGGAGGGAGCAGTACTTC. It translates to CAWSVRLAGGREQYF.

V usage is TRBV6-1 and J usage is TRBJ2-3; 10 bases agree with TRBD2. V was pared by 4 bases and J by 3 bases, with 4 bases of the junction left unmatched. Germline V gives CDR1 MNHNS, CDR2 SASEGT. This CDR3 contains 15 residues. CDR3 sequence: CASSVAGGGTDTQYF. CDR3 coding DNA: TGTGCCAGCAGTGTAGCGGGGGGAGGTACAGATACGCAGTATTTT.

The J gene is TRBJ1-5, the V gene TRBV28; D is unclear. Germline V gene data show CDR1 as MDHEN and CDR2 as SYDVKM. V lost 6 bases to trimming and J lost 6 bases, with 9 bases between them. CDR3 length equals 12 residues. The chain's CDR3 is CASSRLGQPQHF. The CDR3 coding sequence is TGTGCCAGCAGCCGGCTTGGTCAGCCCCAGCATTTT.

J is TRBJ2-5 and V is TRBV5-4; 12 bases align to TRBD2. V dropped 4 bases and J dropped 5; count of bases not matched to a gene: 6. CDR3 size: 15 residues. The germline V gene has CDR1 SGHNT and CDR2 YYREEE (reference sequence). In DNA, the CDR3 is TGTGCCAGCAGCCTAGCGGGGGGGGCCTGGGAGACCCAGTACTTC. This sequence encodes CASSLAGGAWETQYF.

This clone was counted a few times. J is TRBJ2-3 and V is TRBV14; maybe TRBD1 (6 bases). Germline loops: CDR1 SGHDN, CDR2 FVKESK. The V end lost 4 bases, the J end lost 5 bases, and 16 bases lay between the germline ends. The CDR3 runs 15 residues. The CDR3 nucleotides read TGTGCCAGCAGCCCCCCGGGACGCAGGGGAGATACGCAGTATTTT. This encodes CASSPPGRRGDTQYF.

This clone was observed a few times. V is TRBV3-1 (or the pseudogene TRBV3-2) and J is TRBJ2-2; D ambiguous. The ends were cut back, 2 bases at V and 7 bases at J, with 8 bases in the middle. CDR3 length equals 13 residues. Germline CDR1 is LGHDT and CDR2 is YNNKEL (reference sequence). The CDR3 coding sequence is TGTGCCAGCAGCCAACGGAAGGACGGGGAGCTGTTTTTT. Amino acids: CASSQRKDGELFF.

This chain joins TRBV7-6 and TRBJ2-3; 7 nucleotides align to TRBD1. CDR3 size: 15 residues. The V segment lost 4 bases and the J segment 10 bases; nucleotides outside the gene matches: 14. In germline, CDR1 is SGHVS, CDR2 FNYEAQ. CDR3 amino acids: CASSSRDSPAQPQYF. The CDR3, as DNA: TGTGCCAGCAGCTCACGGGACAGCCCGGCCCAGCCGCAGTATTTT. Filled out from reference TRBV7-6 and TRBJ2-3, the complete variable domain reads GAGVSQSPRYKVTKRGQDVALRCDPISGHVSLYWYRQALGQGPEFLTYFNYEAQQDKSGLPNDRFSAERPEGSISTLTIQRTEQRDSAMYRCASSSRDSPAQPQYFGPGTRLTVL.

As for this clone: The identical CDR3 is also encoded by other nucleotide sequences in the sample. This rearrangement joins TRBV7-6 to TRBJ2-7; no definite D call. The CDR3 is 11 amino acids. The germline gives CDR1 SGHVS, CDR2 FNYEAQ. Trimming removed 6 bases at V and 4 bases at J, with 7 bases between. The CDR3 DNA sequence: TGTGCCAGCAGTCCCGGGTACGAGCAGTACTTC. It is translated as CASSPGYEQYF.

V gene TRBV4-3 combines with J gene TRBJ2-2; a weak D match, TRBD2 (6 bases). Trimming stripped 0 bases from V and 2 bases from J, with 13 bases between. The V gene's germline CDR1 is LGHNA and CDR2 YSLEER. This CDR3 has 17 amino acids. The CDR3 loop reads CASSQELGTYNTGELFF. The CDR3 DNA is TGCGCCAGCAGCCAAGAATTGGGGACTTACAACACCGGGGAGCTGTTTTTT.

This clone was seen a few times. The chain carries TRBV5-1 and TRBJ1-4; D is unclear. V lost 4 bases and J lost 7, with 14 bases in between. Germline V lookup: CDR1 SGHRS, CDR2 YFSETQ. The CDR3 is made up of 14 amino acids. The CDR3 region is CASSAGGVSEKLFF. The CDR3 DNA is TGCGCCAGCAGCGCTGGTGGGGTGTCTGAAAAACTGTTTTTT.

This clone is a singleton in its sample. The rearrangement uses TRBV24-1 and TRBJ2-1, with a weak D call TRBD2 (6 bases). This CDR3 has 15 residues. Trimming removed 2 bases at V and 6 bases at J, with 13 bases between. Looked up from germline, CDR1 is KGHDR and CDR2 is SFDVKD. CDR3 nucleotide sequence: TGTGCCACCAGTGATTCCCCAATCGGGGGCAATGAGCAGTTCTTC. Its translation: CATSDSPIGGNEQFF.

The chain is built from TRBV6-5 and TRBJ1-6; 8 bases map to TRBD1. The CDR3 extends over 12 amino acids. J gave up 7 bases and V 10 bases, and 3 bases lay outside the gene matches. The germline CDR1 and CDR2 sequences are MNHEY and SVGAGI. CDR3 sequence reads: CATRQGNSPLHF. The CDR3 nucleotides read TGTGCCACCCGACAGGGGAATTCACCCCTCCACTTT.

The gene calls are TRBV29-1 and TRBJ1-1; D is uncertain. The CDR3 length is 13 residues. The germline V and J ends were trimmed by 4 bases and 0 bases, with 9 bases remaining between them. Germline CDR1 reads SQVTM; CDR2 reads ANQGSEA. The CDR3 sequence: CSVVEIMNTEAFF. The CDR3 DNA is TGCAGCGTTGTGGAAATCATGAACACTGAAGCTTTCTTT.

The chain links TRBV29-1 to TRBJ2-7; the D is unclear. CDR1 and CDR2 (germline): SQVTM, ANQGSEA. This CDR3 comprises 14 residues. Trimming pared 0 bases from V and 1 base from J, leaving 10 bases between. The CDR3 here is CSVEDSWVSYEQYF. CDR3 sequence (DNA): TGCAGCGTTGAAGATTCTTGGGTGTCCTACGAGCAGTACTTC.

The gene calls are TRBV10-3 and TRBJ2-3; D unclear. V lost 6 bases, J lost 5 bases, and 6 bases lay in between. This CDR3 spans 11 amino acids. Germline CDR1 is ENHRY and CDR2 is SYGVKD. The CDR3: CAIRAEDTQYF. The CDR3 region has the DNA TGTGCCATCAGGGCGGAAGATACGCAGTATTTT.

J is TRBJ2-7 and V is TRBV6-5; D is uncertain. Germline CDR1 is MNHEY and CDR2 is SVGAGI. The CDR3 runs to 14 residues. V lost 7 bases to trimming and J lost 0 bases, with 13 bases between them. CDR3 amino acids: CASIPRANSYEQYF. The CDR3 DNA sequence: TGTGCCAGCATCCCCCGGGCTAACTCCTACGAGCAGTACTTC.

This chain uses TRBV13 with TRBJ1-2, with 7 bases identical to TRBD1. Germline V gene sequence: CDR1 PRHDT, CDR2 FYEKMQ (reference sequence). The CDR3 is 17 residues long. With 0 bases clipped from V and 6 bases from J, the junction kept 13 bases outside the gene matches. DNA for the CDR3: TGTGCCAGCAGCTTAGGCGAGAGGACAGGCAAAAGGGATGGCTACACCTTC. Translation: CASSLGERTGKRDGYTF.

The chain is built from TRBV11-2 and TRBJ2-7, with D perhaps TRBD2 (7 bases). The CDR3 length is 19 residues. Germline V CDR1 and CDR2: SGHAT, FQNNGV. Trimming cost V 1 base and J 2 bases, with 24 bases left between them. This chain's CDR3 is CASSLGGGGSDTRPYEQYF. Written as DNA, the CDR3 is TGTGCCAGCAGCTTAGGAGGGGGGGGGTCGGACACGCGACCCTACGAGCAGTACTTC.

This clone was recorded once. The chain recombines TRBV4-2 with TRBJ1-6, with a weak D call TRBD1 (5 bases). The germline V gene has CDR1 LGHNA and CDR2 YNFKEQ. The CDR3 is 16 residues long. V was pared by 6 bases and J by 5 bases, with 17 bases between. In nucleotides, the CDR3 is TGTGCCAGCAGTCCAAAGGGGCAGGCAAATAATTCACCCCTCCACTTT. Its protein product is CASSPKGQANNSPLHF.

CDR3 nucleotide sequence: TGTGCCAGCAGCCCGAGACGACAGGCGAACACCGGGGAGCTGTTTTTT. Translating gives CASSPRRQANTGELFF. The chain links TRBV7-2 to TRBJ2-2; perhaps TRBD1 as D (6 bases). The CDR3 has 16 residues. V shed 5 bases and J shed 0 bases, with 13 bases lying between them. Germline CDR1 reads SGHTA; CDR2 reads FQGNSA.

J is TRBJ2-7 and V is TRBV3-1 (or the pseudogene TRBV3-2); 8 bases fit TRBD1. V trimming: 3 bases; J trimming: 5 bases; junction bases outside the gene matches: 6. Germline CDR1 LGHDT, CDR2 YNNKEL (reference sequence). The CDR3 is 14 amino acids. The CDR3 spells CASSHLAGGDEQYF. CDR3 DNA sequence: TGTGCCAGCAGCCATCTGGCAGGGGGCGACGAGCAGTACTTC.

This CDR3 is CASSQAEWGYTDTQYF. Written as DNA, the CDR3 is TGTGCCAGCAGCCAGGCGGAATGGGGTTACACAGATACGCAGTATTTT. This chain connects TRBV5-5 to TRBJ2-3; D is unclear. Per the germline V gene, CDR1 is SGHKS and CDR2 is YYEKEE (reference sequence). The CDR3 consists of 16 residues. V shed 4 bases and J shed 2 bases, with 17 bases lying between them.

The chain joins TRBV11-3 to TRBJ2-1; a weak D match, TRBD1 (6 bases). In germline, CDR1 is SGHNT, CDR2 YENEEA. V lost 0 bases and J 0 bases, leaving 9 bases between the germline ends. The CDR3 consists of 16 residues. CDR3 bases: TGTGCCAGCAGCTTAGATCAGGGGAGCTCCTACAATGAGCAGTTCTTC. It codes for CASSLDQGSSYNEQFF.

The chain employs TRBV15 and TRBJ2-5, with 9 positions matching TRBD2. V was clipped by 3 bases and J by 3 bases; unmatched bases: 2. The CDR3 totals 14 residues. Germline CDR1 LNHNV, CDR2 YYDKDF (reference sequence). Written as DNA, the CDR3 is TGTGCCACCAGCAGGAGGACTAGCGAAGAGACCCAGTACTTC. It encodes CATSRRTSEETQYF.

The chain uses TRBV5-1 and TRBJ2-2, with D possibly TRBD1 on 6 matching bases. Germline CDR1 SGHRS, CDR2 YFSETQ. V gave up 0 bases and J gave up 6 bases, with 15 bases separating them. CDR3 length equals 16 residues. CDR3: CASSLAGAVTAGELFF. Here the CDR3 DNA reads TGCGCCAGCAGCTTGGCAGGGGCGGTGACGGCCGGGGAGCTGTTTTTT.